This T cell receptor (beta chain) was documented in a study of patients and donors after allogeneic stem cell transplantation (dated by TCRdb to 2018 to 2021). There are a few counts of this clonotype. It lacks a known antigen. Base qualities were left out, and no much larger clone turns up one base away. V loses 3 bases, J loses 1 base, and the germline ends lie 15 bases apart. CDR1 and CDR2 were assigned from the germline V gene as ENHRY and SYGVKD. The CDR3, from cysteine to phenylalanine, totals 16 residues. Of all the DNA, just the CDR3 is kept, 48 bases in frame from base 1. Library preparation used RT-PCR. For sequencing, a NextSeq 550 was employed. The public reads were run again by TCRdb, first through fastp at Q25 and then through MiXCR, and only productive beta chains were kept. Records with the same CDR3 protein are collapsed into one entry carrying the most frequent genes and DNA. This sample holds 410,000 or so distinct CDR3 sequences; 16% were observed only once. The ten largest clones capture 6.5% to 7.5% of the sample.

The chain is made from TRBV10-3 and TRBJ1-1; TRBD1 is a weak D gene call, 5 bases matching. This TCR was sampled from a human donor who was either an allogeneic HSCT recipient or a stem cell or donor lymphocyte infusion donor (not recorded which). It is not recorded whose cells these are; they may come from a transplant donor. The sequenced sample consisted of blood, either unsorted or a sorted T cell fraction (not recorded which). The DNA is TGTGCCATCAGTGACCCTGGGGGGTCGGAGAACACTGAAGCTTTCTTT. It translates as CAISDPGGSENTEAFF.